This T cell receptor beta chain is drawn from a study of blood T cell repertoires in COVID-19. Germline loops: CDR1 SGHTA, CDR2 FQGNSA. The CDR3 contains 13 residues. Deletions cut 0 bases from V and 5 bases from J, with 7 bases between. Original data processing: The authors estimated nucleated cell counts from reference gene primer amplification. TCRdb's copy holds only in-frame clones and misses some; the assay was immunoSEQ multiplex PCR. V and J calls and clone size follow that table, whereas D and trimming were derived from the DNA. The sample has about 190,000 clones, approximately 88% seen once.

This chain joins TRBV7-2 and TRBJ1-2; no definite D call. The origin of this receptor is a man aged 40-50 years with acute or convalescent COVID-19. Sequenced input: peripheral blood. The CDR3 nucleotides read TGTGCCAGCAGCTTAGCCGGAGATTATGGCTACACCTTC. Residues: CASSLAGDYGYTF.